Listed here are 24 T cell receptor beta chains from one sample, sequenced in a study of identical twins. MiXCR, run by TCRdb on the 5' RACE reads, gives a single entry per CDR3 protein. There are around 1.7 million distinct CDR3 sequences in the sample; roughly 35% occur only once, and more than 0.25% lies in the top ten. The sequenced sample consisted of cord blood. The source is a newborn girl in good health.

This clonotype was seen only a few times. The rearrangement joins TRBV7-2 to TRBJ2-7; 7 bases agree with TRBD2. V lost 3 bases to trimming and J lost 3 bases; unmatched junction nucleotides: 8. The CDR3 length is 15 residues. Germline values: CDR1 SGHTA, CDR2 FQGNSA. The CDR3 nucleotides read TGTGCCAGCAGCTTGGGCACTAGCGCGCTCTACGAGCAGTACTTC. It specifies CASSLGTSALYEQYF.

The chain uses TRBV12-3 or TRBV12-4 and TRBJ1-2, with D perhaps TRBD1 (6 bases). Trimming removed 7 bases from V and 6 bases from J, with 18 bases in between. The CDR3 contains 14 residues. CDR3 sequence: CASNWGASTDGYTF. For the CDR3, the DNA is TGTGCCAGCAACTGGGGGGCGTCTACGGATGGCTACACCTTC.

The count of this clonotype is one. The chain carries TRBV14 and TRBJ2-5; possibly TRBD2 for D (6 bases). Between the trimmed V and J ends, which lost 0 bases and 6 bases, there was a span of 17 bases. CDR3 length: 16 amino acids. The germline CDR1 and CDR2 sequences are SGHDN and FVKESK. The DNA of the CDR3 is TGTGCCAGCAGCCAAGAGGGACTGCACCCTCAGCAGACCCAGTACTTC. Protein: CASSQEGLHPQQTQYF.

This clonotype was picked up a small number of times. The V and J genes are TRBV14 and TRBJ1-6; D call uncertain. Per germline, CDR1 SGHDN and CDR2 FVKESK. The CDR3 has 15 residues. With 4 bases removed from V and 9 bases from J, the gap between germline ends came to 16 bases. CDR3 sequence reads: CASSRRDLASSPLHF. In DNA form, the CDR3 reads TGTGCCAGCAGCCGCCGGGATTTAGCGAGTTCACCCCTCCACTTT.

The chain combines TRBV21-1 with TRBJ2-7; TRBD1 is taken as the D call from the table, unchecked against the DNA. TRBV21-1 is an annotated pseudogene. This CDR3 region has 16 residues. CDR3 loop: CASSASCRDNSYEQYF. The CDR3 region has the DNA TGTGCCAGCAGCGCTAGTTGTCGGGACAACTCCTACGAGCAGTACTTC.

This chain joins TRBV21-1 and TRBJ2-1; the table calls TRBD2, which could not be checked here. TRBV21-1 is marked as a pseudogene. The CDR3 covers 13 residues. CDR3 DNA: TGTGCCAGCACCCGGACTAGAAACAATGAGCAGTTCTTC. Residues: CASTRTRNNEQFF.

Note on this clonotype: A much larger clonotype is one base distant, so this may be a read error. The chain is built from TRBV7-9 and TRBJ2-7; 7 bases line up with TRBD1. Germline V gene sequence: CDR1 SEHNR, CDR2 FQNEAQ (reference sequence). The CDR3 sequence is 15 residues long. The CDR3 loop reads CVSSTTGQDSYEQYF. CDR3 nucleotide sequence: TGTGTCAGCAGCACTACCGGACAGGATTCCTACGAGCAGTACTTC. The complete variable domain, with remaining parts taken from reference TRBV7-9 and TRBJ2-7, reads DTGVSQNPRHKITKRGQNVTFRCDPISEHNRLYWYRQTLGQGPEFLTYFQNEAQLEKSRLLSDRFSAERPKGSFSTLEIQRTEQGDSAMYLCVSSTTGQDSYEQYFGPGTRLTVT.

The count of this clonotype is one. This chain links TRBV20-1 with TRBJ1-5; the D is unclear. Germline V gene sequence: CDR1 DFQATT, CDR2 SNEGSKA (reference sequence). This CDR3 has 14 residues. Trimming cost V 3 bases and J 4 bases, with 13 bases left between them. The CDR3 sequence: CSASSPTGNQPQHF. The DNA of the CDR3 is TGCAGTGCTAGTAGCCCGACGGGTAATCAGCCCCAGCATTTT.

This clonotype was recorded at least ten times. The rearrangement uses TRBV5-5 and TRBJ1-2; D perhaps matches TRBD1 (5 bases). Germline CDR1 SGHKS, CDR2 YYEKEE (reference sequence). The ends were cut back, 2 bases at V and 6 bases at J, with 14 bases in the middle. The CDR3 length is 14 residues. Here the CDR3 reads CASSFYGTGDGYTF. The CDR3 DNA reads as TGTGCCAGCAGCTTCTACGGGACGGGGGATGGCTACACCTTC.

This clonotype was detected a few times. The CDR3 protein is CASADRDYGYTF. As DNA, the CDR3 is TGTGCCAGCGCCGACAGAGACTATGGCTACACCTTC. The chain joins TRBV5-8 to TRBJ1-2, with a possible D match to TRBD1 (5 bases). With 7 bases removed from V and 3 bases from J, the gap between germline ends came to 10 bases. Germline V gene data show CDR1 as SGHTS and CDR2 as YDEGEE. CDR3 length: 12 amino acids. Drawing the rest from reference TRBV5-8 and TRBJ1-2, the complete variable domain is EAGVTQSPTHLIKTRGQQATLRCSPISGHTSVYWYQQALGLGLQFLLWYDEGEERNRGNFPPRFSGRQFPNYSSELNVNALELEDSALYLCASADRDYGYTFGSGTRLTVV.

This clonotype was counted between two and nine times. The chain carries TRBV5-8 and TRBJ2-1; no reliable D call. The end of the DNA is better explained by TRBJ2-7, so the J call may be wrong. This CDR3 is built from 16 residues. Germline values: CDR1 SGHTS, CDR2 YDEGEE. The CDR3 here is CASSLGRSGPYNEQYF. The CDR3, as DNA: TGTGCCAGCAGCTTGGGAAGGAGTGGGCCCTACAATGAGCAGTACTTC.

The genes are TRBV25-1 and TRBJ2-6, with D unclear. Germline V gives CDR1 MGHDK, CDR2 SYGVNS. The germline V and J ends were trimmed by 1 base and 3 bases, with 7 bases remaining between them. The CDR3 has 15 residues. The CDR3 bases are TGTGCCAGCAGTGAATTGCAGAGTGGGGCCAACGTCCTGACTTTC. Protein: CASSELQSGANVLTF.

This chain joins TRBV6-1 and TRBJ1-2; TRBD1 matches at 7 bases. This CDR3 has 14 residues. The germline gives CDR1 MNHNS, CDR2 SASEGT. Trimming cost V 6 bases and J 4 bases; bases outside gene matches: 8. The DNA for the CDR3 is TGTGCCAGCAGCATAGGGGGCAGCAGCTATGGCTACACCTTC. This gives the protein CASSIGGSSYGYTF.

This clonotype was seen repeatedly, ten times or more. The chain links TRBV27 to TRBJ2-3; possibly TRBD1 for D (6 bases). The CDR3 sequence is 13 residues long. Trimming pared 1 base from V and 4 bases from J, leaving 6 bases between. Germline V gene sequence: CDR1 MNHEY, CDR2 SMNVEV (reference sequence). DNA for the CDR3: TGTGCCAGCAGTTTATGGGGGCCAGATACGCAGTATTTT. Its protein product is CASSLWGPDTQYF.

The chain links TRBV28 to TRBJ2-1; a possible D gene is TRBD1 (6 bases). The V gene's germline CDR1 is MDHEN and CDR2 SYDVKM. CDR3 length equals 13 residues. Trimming took off 4 bases at V and 10 bases at J, with 14 bases between the two ends. Here the CDR3 reads CASSSQGWDEQFF. CDR3 sequence (DNA): TGTGCCAGCAGTTCACAGGGATGGGACGAGCAGTTCTTC.

A note on this clonotype: This may stem from a read error, because a much larger clone lies one nucleotide away. CDR3 DNA sequence: TGCAGCGTTGCGGGAGGGGTTACGAATGAGCAGTACTTC. This gives the protein CSVAGGVTNEQYF. This chain joins TRBV29-1 and TRBJ2-7; 8 bases fit TRBD2. V dropped 4 bases and J dropped 7; count of bases not matched to a gene: 9. The CDR3 is 13 residues long. The V gene's germline CDR1 is SQVTM and CDR2 ANQGSEA.

CDR3: CSAPGLVGYNEQFF. CDR3 nucleotides: TGCAGTGCGCCTGGACTAGTCGGCTACAATGAGCAGTTCTTC. V gene TRBV20-1 combines with J gene TRBJ2-1, with TRBD2 matching 7 bases. CDR1 is DFQATT and CDR2 is SNEGSKA in the germline V gene (reference sequence). J was trimmed by 3 bases and V by 6 bases; bases with no gene match: 8. The CDR3 totals 14 residues.

This clonotype was recorded many times. The rearrangement links TRBV10-3 to TRBJ2-3; 10 bases are a match to TRBD2. CDR3 size: 13 residues. From germline, CDR1 is ENHRY and CDR2 SYGVKD. Losses at the gene ends were 8 bases for V and 5 bases for J; bases not matched to a gene: 4. DNA of the CDR3: TGTGCCATCGGTCTAGCGGGAGTAGATACGCAGTATTTT. Protein product: CAIGLAGVDTQYF.

This clonotype came up once. V gene TRBV21-1 combines with J gene TRBJ2-3; TRBD1 is the table's D call and was not checked against the DNA. TRBV21-1 is a documented pseudogene. The CDR3 spans 17 residues. In DNA form, the CDR3 reads TGTGCCAGCAGCAAAGGTGGGGACCCCCAGGACACAGATACGCGGTATTTT. It yields the protein CASSKGGDPQDTDTRYF.

The chain combines TRBV9 with TRBJ1-2; the D gene is possibly TRBD1 (5 bases). This CDR3 spans 15 amino acids. CDR1 and CDR2 from the germline V gene are SGDLS and YYNGEE. V was cut by 4 bases and J by 4 bases, with 17 bases left in between. This CDR3 is CASSPTAGGPYGYTF. Written as DNA, the CDR3 is TGTGCCAGCAGCCCAACAGCGGGGGGACCCTATGGCTACACCTTC.

As concerns this clonotype: The junction departs from germline at one end; a sequencing error may be responsible. The chain combines TRBV6-1 with TRBJ2-4; 11 positions match TRBD2. TRBJ2-7 explains the end of the DNA better; the J call may be wrong. The CDR3 has 15 amino acids. Germline-derived CDR1 and CDR2 are MNHNS and SASEGT. The CDR3 is CAGSQTSGVGYEQYF. The CDR3, as DNA: TGTGCCGGCAGCCAGACTAGCGGGGTAGGGTACGAGCAGTACTTC.

The chain uses TRBV5-8 and TRBJ2-1; tentatively, D is TRBD2 (5 bases). This CDR3 is 13 amino acids long. Germline lookup yields CDR1 SGHTS and CDR2 YDEGEE. Trimming left V 6 bases short and J 4 bases short, with 11 bases between. This chain's CDR3 is CASNLEGYNEQFF. CDR3 coding DNA: TGTGCCAGCAACCTCGAGGGATACAATGAGCAGTTCTTC.

This rearrangement joins TRBV24-1 to TRBJ2-1; D remains ambiguous. This CDR3 is 15 amino acids long. Germline V CDR1 and CDR2: KGHDR, SFDVKD. V lost 2 bases and J 2 bases, leaving 9 bases between the germline ends. The CDR3 here is CATSDYRAAYNEQFF. The CDR3 bases are TGTGCCACCAGTGATTATCGGGCGGCCTACAATGAGCAGTTCTTC.

The chain joins TRBV11-1 to TRBJ2-5; D ambiguous. TRBJ2-7 explains the end of the DNA better; the J call may be wrong. The CDR3 has 11 residues. Germline V gene sequence: CDR1 SGHAT, CDR2 FQDESV (reference sequence). CDR3 DNA: TGTGCCAACAAAGGATGGTTCGAGCAGTACTTC. This gives the protein CANKGWFEQYF.